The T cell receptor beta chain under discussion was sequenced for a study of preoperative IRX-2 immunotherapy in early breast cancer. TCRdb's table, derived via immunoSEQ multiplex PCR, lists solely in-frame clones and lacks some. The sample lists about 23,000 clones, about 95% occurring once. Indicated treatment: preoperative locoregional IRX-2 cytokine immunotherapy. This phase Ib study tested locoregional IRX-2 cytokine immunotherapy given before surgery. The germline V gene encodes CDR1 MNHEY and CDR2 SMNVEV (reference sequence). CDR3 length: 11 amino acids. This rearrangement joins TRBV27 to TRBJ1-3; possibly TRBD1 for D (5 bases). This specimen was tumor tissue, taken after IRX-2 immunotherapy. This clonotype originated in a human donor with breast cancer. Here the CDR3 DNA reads TGTATAACGAGGGACGGAAACACCATATATTTT. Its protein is CITRDGNTIYF.